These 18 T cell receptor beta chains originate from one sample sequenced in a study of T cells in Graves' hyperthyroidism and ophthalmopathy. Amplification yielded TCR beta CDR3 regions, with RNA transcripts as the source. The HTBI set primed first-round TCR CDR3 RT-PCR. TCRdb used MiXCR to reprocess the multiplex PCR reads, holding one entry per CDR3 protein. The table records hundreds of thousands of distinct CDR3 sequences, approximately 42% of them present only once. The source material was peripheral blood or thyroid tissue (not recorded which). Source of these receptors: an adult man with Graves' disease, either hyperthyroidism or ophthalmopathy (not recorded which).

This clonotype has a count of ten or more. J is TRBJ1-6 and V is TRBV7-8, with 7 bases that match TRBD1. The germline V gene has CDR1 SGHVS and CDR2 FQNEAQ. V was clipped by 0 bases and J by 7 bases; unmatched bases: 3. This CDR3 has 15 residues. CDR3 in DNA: TGTGCCAGCAGCTTAGCCCAGGGGGGGAATTCACCCCTCCACTTT. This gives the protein CASSLAQGGNSPLHF.

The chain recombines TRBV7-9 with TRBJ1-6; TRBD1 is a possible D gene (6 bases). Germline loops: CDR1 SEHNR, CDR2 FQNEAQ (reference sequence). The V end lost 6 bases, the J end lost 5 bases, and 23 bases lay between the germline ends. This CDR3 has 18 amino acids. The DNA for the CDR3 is TGTGCCAGCAGTTCCCTCGGAGGAGGGGGGCTCAATAATTCACCCCTCCACTTT. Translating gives CASSSLGGGGLNNSPLHF.

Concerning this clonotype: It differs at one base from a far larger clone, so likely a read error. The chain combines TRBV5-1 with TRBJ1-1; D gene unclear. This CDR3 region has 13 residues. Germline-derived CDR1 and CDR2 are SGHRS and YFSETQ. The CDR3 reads CASSLAQNTGAFF. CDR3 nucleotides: TGCGCCAGCAGCTTGGCACAGAACACTGGAGCTTTCTTT.

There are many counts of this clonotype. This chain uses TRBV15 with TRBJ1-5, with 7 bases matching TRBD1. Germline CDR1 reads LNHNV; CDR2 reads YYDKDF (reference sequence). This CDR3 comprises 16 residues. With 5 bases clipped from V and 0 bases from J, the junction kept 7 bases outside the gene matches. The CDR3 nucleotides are TGTGCCACCAGCGGTCAGGGGGACCTTAGCAATCAGCCCCAGCATTTT. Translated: CATSGQGDLSNQPQHF.

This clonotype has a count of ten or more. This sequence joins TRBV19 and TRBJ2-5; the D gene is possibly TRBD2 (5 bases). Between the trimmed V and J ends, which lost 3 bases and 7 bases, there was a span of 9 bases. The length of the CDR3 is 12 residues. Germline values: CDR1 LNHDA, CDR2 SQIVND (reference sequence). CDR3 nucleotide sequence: TGTGCCAGTAGTATGGGTAGCGCGACCCAGTACTTC. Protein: CASSMGSATQYF.

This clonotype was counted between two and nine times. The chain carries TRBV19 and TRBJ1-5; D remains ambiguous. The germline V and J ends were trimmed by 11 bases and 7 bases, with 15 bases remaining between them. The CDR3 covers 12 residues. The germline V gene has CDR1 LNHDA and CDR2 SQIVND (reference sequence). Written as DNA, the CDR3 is TGTGCCTCGCTTAGGTTGGGCCAGCCCCAGCATTTT. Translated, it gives CASLRLGQPQHF.

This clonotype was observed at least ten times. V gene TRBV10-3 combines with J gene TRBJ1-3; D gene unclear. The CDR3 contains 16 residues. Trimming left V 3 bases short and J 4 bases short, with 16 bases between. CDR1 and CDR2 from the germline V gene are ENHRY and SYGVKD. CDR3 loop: CAISDVGPKEGNTIYF. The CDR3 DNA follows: TGTGCCATCAGTGATGTGGGCCCAAAAGAGGGAAACACCATATATTTT.

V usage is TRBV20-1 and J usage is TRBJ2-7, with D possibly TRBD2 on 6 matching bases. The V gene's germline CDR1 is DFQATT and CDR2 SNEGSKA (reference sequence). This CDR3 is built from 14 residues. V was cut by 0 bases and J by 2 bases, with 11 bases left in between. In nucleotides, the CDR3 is TGCAGTGCTAGAGAGGGCGGGAAAACCTACGAGCAGTACTTC. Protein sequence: CSAREGGKTYEQYF.

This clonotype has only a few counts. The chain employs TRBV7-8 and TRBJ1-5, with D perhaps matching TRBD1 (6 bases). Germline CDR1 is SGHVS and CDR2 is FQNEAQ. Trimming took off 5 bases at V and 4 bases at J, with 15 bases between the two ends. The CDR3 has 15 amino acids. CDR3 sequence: CASSASGARNQPQHF. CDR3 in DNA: TGTGCCAGCAGCGCCTCAGGGGCCCGAAATCAGCCCCAGCATTTT. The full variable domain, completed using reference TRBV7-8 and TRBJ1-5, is GAGVSQSPRYKVAKRGQDVALRCDPISGHVSLFWYQQALGQGPEFLTYFQNEAQLDKSGLPSDRFFAERPEGSVSTLKIQRTQQEDSAVYLCASSASGARNQPQHFGDGTRLSIL.

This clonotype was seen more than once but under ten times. CDR3 nucleotide sequence: TGTGCCAGCAGCCAACCTGACGGTGATGGCTACACCTTC. Translated: CASSQPDGDGYTF. The chain joins TRBV9 to TRBJ1-2; D is unclear. The length of the CDR3 is 13 residues. The V end was cut by 4 bases, the J end by 6 bases, with 13 bases between. CDR1 is SGDLS, CDR2 YYNGEE, per germline.

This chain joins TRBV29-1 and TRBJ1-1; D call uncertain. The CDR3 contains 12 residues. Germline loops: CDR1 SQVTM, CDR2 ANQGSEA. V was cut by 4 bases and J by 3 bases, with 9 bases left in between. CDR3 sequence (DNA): TGCAGCGTTGCTAAACGGGACACTGAAGCTTTCTTT. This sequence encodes CSVAKRDTEAFF.

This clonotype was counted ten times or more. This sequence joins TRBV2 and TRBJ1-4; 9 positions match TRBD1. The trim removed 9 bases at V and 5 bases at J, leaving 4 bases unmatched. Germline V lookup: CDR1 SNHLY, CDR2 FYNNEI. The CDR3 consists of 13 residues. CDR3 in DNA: TGTGCCAGGGGGGACAGGGTGAATGAAAAACTGTTTTTT. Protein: CARGDRVNEKLFF.

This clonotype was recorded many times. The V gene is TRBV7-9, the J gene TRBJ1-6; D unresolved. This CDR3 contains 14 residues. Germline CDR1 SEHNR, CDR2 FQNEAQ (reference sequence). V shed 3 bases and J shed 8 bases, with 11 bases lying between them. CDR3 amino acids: CASSFRGKDSPLHF. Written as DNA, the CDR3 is TGTGCCAGCAGCTTCCGGGGTAAGGATTCACCCCTCCACTTT. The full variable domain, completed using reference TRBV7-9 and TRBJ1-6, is DTGVSQNPRHKITKRGQNVTFRCDPISEHNRLYWYRQTLGQGPEFLTYFQNEAQLEKSRLLSDRFSAERPKGSFSTLEIQRTEQGDSAMYLCASSFRGKDSPLHFGNGTRLTVT.

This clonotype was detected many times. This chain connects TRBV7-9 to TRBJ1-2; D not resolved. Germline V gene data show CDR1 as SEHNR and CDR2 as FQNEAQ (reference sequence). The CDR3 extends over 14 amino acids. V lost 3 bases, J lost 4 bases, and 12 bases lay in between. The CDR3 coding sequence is TGTGCCAGCAGCTTGCCGACGGATATCTATGGCTACACCTTC. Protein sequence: CASSLPTDIYGYTF.

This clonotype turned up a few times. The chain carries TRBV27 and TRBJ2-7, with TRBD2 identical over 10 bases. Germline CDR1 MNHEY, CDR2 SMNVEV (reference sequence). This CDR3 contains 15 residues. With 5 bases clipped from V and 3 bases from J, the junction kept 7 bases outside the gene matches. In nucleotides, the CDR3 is TGTGCCAGCAGTGTCGCCCTAGCGGGAGACTACGAGCAGTACTTC. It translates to CASSVALAGDYEQYF.

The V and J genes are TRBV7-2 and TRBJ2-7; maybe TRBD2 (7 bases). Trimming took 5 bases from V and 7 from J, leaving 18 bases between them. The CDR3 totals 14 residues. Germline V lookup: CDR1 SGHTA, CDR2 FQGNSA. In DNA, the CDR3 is TGTGCCAGCAGCCGCGGTGGGGGGGCGAAGGAGCAGTACTTC. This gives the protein CASSRGGGAKEQYF.

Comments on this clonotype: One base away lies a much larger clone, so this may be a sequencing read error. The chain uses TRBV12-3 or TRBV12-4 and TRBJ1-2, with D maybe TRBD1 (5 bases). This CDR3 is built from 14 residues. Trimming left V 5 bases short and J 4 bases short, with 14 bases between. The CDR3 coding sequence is TGTGCCAGCAGTCCTCCGGGACGGCCCTATGGCTACACCTTC. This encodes CASSPPGRPYGYTF.

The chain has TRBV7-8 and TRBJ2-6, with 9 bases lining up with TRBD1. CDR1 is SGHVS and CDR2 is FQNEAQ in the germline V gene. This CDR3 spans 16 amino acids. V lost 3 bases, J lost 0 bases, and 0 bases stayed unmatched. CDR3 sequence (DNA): TGTGCCAGCAGCTTGGACAGGGGCTCTGGGGCCAACGTCCTGACTTTC. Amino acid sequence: CASSLDRGSGANVLTF.